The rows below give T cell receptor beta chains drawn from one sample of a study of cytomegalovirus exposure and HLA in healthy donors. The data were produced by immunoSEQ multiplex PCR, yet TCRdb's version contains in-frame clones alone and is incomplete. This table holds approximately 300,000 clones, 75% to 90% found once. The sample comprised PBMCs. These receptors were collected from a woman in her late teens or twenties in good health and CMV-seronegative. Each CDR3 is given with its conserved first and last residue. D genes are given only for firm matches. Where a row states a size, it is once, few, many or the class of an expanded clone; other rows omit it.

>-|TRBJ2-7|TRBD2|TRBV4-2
TGTGCCAGCAGCCAAGGGGGACTAGCGGGCTACGAGCAGTACTTC
CASSQGGLAGYEQYF
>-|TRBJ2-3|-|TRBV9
TGTGCCAGCAGCGTAGGCGGGTCGGAGACAGATACGCAGTATTTT
CASSVGGSETDTQYF
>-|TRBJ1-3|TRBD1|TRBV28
TGTGCCAGCAGTCCCTCGGACAGGAGCTCTGGAAACACCATATATTTT
CASSPSDRSSGNTIYF
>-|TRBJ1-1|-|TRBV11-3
TGTGCCAGCTCCCAGGTGGTGAACACTGAAGCTTTCTTT
CASSQVVNTEAFF
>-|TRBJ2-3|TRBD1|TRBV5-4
TGTGCCAGCAGCCTGGACAGGGGCCCAGATACGCAGTATTTT
CASSLDRGPDTQYF
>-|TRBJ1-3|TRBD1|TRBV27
TGTGCCAGCAGTCCCGGACAGGGGCCGGACACCATATATTTT
CASSPGQGPDTIYF
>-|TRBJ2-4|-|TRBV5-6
TGTGCCAGCAGCTTGGGCAGCAAAAACATTCAGTACTTC
CASSLGSKNIQYF
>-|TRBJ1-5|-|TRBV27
TGTGCCAGCAGTTCCCCAGGGAGCAATCAGCCCCAGCATTTT
CASSSPGSNQPQHF
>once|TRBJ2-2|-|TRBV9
TGTGCCAGCAGCGTTTCGGAGACCGGGGAGCTGTTTTTT
CASSVSETGELFF
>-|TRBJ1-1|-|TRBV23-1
TGCGCCAGCAGTCAATCGCGGGCTGAAGCTTTCTTT
CASSQSRAEAFF